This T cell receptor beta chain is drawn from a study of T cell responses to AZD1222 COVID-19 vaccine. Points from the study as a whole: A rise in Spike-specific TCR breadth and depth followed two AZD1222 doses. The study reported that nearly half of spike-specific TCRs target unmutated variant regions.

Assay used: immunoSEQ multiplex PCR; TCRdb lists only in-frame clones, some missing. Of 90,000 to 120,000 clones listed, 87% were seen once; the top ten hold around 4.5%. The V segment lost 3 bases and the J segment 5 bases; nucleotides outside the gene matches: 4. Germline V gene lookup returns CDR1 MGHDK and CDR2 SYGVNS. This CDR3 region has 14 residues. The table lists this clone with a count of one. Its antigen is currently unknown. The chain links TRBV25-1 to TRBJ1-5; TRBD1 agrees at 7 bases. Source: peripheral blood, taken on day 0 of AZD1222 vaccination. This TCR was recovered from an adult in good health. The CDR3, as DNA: TGTGCCAGCAGTGATAGACAGGGAGATCAGCCCCAGCATTTT. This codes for CASSDRQGDQPQHF.